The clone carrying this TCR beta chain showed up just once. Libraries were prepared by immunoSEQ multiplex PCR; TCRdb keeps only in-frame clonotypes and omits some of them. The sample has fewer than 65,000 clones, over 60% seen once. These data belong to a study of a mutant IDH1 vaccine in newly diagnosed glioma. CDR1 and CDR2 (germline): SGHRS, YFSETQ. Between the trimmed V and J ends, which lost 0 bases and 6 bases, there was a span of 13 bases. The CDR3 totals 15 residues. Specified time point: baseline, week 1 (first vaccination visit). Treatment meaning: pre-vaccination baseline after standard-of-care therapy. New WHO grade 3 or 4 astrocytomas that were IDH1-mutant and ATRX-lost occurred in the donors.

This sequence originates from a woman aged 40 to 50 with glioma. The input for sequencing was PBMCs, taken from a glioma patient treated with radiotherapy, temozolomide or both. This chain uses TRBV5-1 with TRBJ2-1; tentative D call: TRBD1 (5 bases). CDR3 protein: CASSLESSGFNEQFF. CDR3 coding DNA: TGCGCCAGCAGCTTGGAATCATCAGGGTTCAATGAGCAGTTCTTC.